Listed here is a single T cell receptor beta chain. Isolation of CD4+ naive, central memory, regulatory and stem cell-like memory cells was achieved by sorting via CD45RO/CCR7/CD25/CD127/CD95/CD27. These data come from a study of beta chain features in type 1 diabetes. V shed 8 bases, J shed 2 bases, and the junction held 11 bases outside the gene matches. The CDR3 is 15 residues long. Per germline, CDR1 GTSNPN and CDR2 SVGIG (reference sequence). As every portion of the isolated RNA was reverse transcribed, the sequencing read expressed TCRB transcripts. Data came from immunoSEQ multiplex PCR; TCRdb stores just in-frame clones and leaves some out. The table includes hundreds of thousands of clones, about 14% detected once.

The sequencing input was naive CD4+ T cells from blood. The J gene is TRBJ2-3, the V gene TRBV30; 9 nucleotides align to TRBD2. The receptor was derived from a man between 18 and 35 years old in good health. CDR3 in DNA: TGTGCCAAAAGCGGGGGGACCTATTCCACAGATACGCAGTATTTT. Residues: CAKSGGTYSTDTQYF. The whole variable domain, remainder taken from reference TRBV30 and TRBJ2-3, is SQTIHQWPATLVQPVGSPLSLECTVEGTSNPNLYWYRQAAGRGLQLLFYSVGIGQISSEVPQNLSASRPQDRQFILSSKKLLLSDSGFYLCAKSGGTYSTDTQYFGPGTRLTVL.